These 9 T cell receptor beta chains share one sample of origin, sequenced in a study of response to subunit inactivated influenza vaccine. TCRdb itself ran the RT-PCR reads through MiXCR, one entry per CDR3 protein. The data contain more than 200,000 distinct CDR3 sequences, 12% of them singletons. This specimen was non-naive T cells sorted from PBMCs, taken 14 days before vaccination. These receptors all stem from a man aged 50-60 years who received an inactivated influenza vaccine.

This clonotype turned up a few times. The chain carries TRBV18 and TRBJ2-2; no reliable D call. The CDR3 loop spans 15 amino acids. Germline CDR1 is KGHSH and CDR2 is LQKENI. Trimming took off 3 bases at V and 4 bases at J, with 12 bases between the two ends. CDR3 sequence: CASSPQNRGTGELFF. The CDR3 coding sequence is TGTGCCAGCTCACCCCAAAACCGTGGCACCGGGGAGCTGTTTTTT. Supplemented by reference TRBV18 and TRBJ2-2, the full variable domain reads NAGVMQNPRHLVRRRGQEARLRCSPMKGHSHVYWYRQLPEEGLKFMVYLQKENIIDESGMPKERFSAEFPKEGPSILRIQQVVRGDSAAYFCASSPQNRGTGELFFGEGSRLTVL.

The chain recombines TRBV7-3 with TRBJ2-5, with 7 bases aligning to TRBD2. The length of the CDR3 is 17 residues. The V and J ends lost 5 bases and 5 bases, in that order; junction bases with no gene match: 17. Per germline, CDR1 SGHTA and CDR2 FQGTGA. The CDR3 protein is CASSPGPKRDGPETQYF. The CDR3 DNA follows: TGTGCCAGCAGCCCGGGTCCAAAGCGGGACGGCCCCGAGACCCAGTACTTC.

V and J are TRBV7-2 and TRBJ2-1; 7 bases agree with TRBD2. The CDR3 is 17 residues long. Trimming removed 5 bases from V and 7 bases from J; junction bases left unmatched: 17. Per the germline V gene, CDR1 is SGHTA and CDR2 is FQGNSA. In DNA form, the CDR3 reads TGTGCCAGCAGCCCCAGGCTCGGGCGGGAGAGATATAATGAGCAGTTCTTC. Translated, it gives CASSPRLGRERYNEQFF.

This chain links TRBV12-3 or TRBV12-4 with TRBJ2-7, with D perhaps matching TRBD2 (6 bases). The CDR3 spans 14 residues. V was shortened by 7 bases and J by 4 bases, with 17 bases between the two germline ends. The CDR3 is CASTPQARGYEQYF. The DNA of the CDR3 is TGTGCCAGCACCCCGCAGGCTCGGGGGTACGAGCAGTACTTC.

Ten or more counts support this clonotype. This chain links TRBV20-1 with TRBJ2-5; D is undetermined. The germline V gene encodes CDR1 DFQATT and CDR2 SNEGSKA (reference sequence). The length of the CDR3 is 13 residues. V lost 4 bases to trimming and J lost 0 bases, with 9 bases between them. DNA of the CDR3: TGCAGTGCTATTCCTGAGAACCAAGAGACCCAGTACTTC. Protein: CSAIPENQETQYF.

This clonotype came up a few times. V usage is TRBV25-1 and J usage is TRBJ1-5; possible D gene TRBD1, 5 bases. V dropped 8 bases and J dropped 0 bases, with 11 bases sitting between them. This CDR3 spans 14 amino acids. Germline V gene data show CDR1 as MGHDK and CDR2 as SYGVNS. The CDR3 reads CASSGTASNQPQHF. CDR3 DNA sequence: TGTGCCAGCTCCGGGACTGCTAGCAATCAGCCCCAGCATTTT.

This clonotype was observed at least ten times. Written as DNA, the CDR3 is TGCAGTGCTTTGAGACTAGCGGGGAGCACAGATACGCAGTATTTT. As protein: CSALRLAGSTDTQYF. The rearrangement joins TRBV20-1 to TRBJ2-3; TRBD2 matches at 11 bases. Unmatched junction bases numbered 4, after V lost 5 bases and J lost 0 bases. This CDR3 comprises 15 residues. CDR1 is DFQATT, CDR2 SNEGSKA, per germline (reference sequence).

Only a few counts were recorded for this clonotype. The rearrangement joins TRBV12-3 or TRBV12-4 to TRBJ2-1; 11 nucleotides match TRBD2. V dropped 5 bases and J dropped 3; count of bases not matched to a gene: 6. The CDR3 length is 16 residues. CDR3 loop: CASSPTSGRYYNEQFF. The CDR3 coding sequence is TGTGCCAGCAGTCCCACTAGCGGGAGATACTACAATGAGCAGTTCTTC.

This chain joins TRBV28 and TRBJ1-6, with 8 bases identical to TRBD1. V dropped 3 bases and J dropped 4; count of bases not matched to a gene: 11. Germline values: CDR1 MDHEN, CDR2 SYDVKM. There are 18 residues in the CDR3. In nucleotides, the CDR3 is TGTGCCAGCAGTTTTCAGACGACAGGGGCGTTATATAATTCACCCCTCCACTTT. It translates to CASSFQTTGALYNSPLHF.